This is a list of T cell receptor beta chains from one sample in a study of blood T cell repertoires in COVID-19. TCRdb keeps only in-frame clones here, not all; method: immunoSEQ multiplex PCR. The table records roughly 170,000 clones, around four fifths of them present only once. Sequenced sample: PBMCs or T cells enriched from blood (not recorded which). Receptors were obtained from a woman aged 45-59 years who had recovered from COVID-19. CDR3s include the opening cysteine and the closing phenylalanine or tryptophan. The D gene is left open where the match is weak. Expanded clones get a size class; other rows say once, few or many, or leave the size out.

cdr3_nt: TGTGCCAGCAGCCGCTCTGGAACGGACAGGAGATCGAACACTGAAGCTTTCTTT
cdr3_aa: CASSRSGTDRRSNTEAFF
clone_size: -
j_call: TRBJ1-1
v_call: TRBV27
d_call: TRBD1

cdr3_nt: TGCGCCAGCAGCTTTGACAGCTCTGGAAACACCATATATTTT
cdr3_aa: CASSFDSSGNTIYF
clone_size: once
j_call: TRBJ1-3
v_call: TRBV5-1
d_call: -

cdr3_nt: TGTGCCAGCAGCCCCGTTAACTGGGCTCACACTGAAGCTTTCTTT
cdr3_aa: CASSPVNWAHTEAFF
clone_size: -
j_call: TRBJ1-1
v_call: TRBV3-1/TRBV3-2
d_call: -

cdr3_nt: TGTGCCAGCAGCACCGAACCCCAGGGGCACACTGAAGCTTTCTTT
cdr3_aa: CASSTEPQGHTEAFF
clone_size: -
j_call: TRBJ1-1
v_call: TRBV9
d_call: -

cdr3_nt: TGTGCCTTAAACAGGGGTGGCGAGACCCAGTACTTC
cdr3_aa: CALNRGGETQYF
clone_size: -
j_call: TRBJ2-5
v_call: TRBV30
d_call: TRBD1

cdr3_nt: TGTGCCAGCAGCTTATCTCCGCGTAACTATGGCTACACCTTC
cdr3_aa: CASSLSPRNYGYTF
clone_size: -
j_call: TRBJ1-2
v_call: TRBV11-3
d_call: -

cdr3_nt: TGTGCCAGCTCACAGGGACAGGGGAGCACCGGGGAGCTGTTTTTT
cdr3_aa: CASSQGQGSTGELFF
clone_size: -
j_call: TRBJ2-2
v_call: TRBV18
d_call: TRBD1

cdr3_nt: TGTGCCAGCAGCCGTCGAGGGGGCGGACTCTCCTACAATGAGCAGTTCTTC
cdr3_aa: CASSRRGGGLSYNEQFF
clone_size: -
j_call: TRBJ2-1
v_call: TRBV7-8
d_call: TRBD1

cdr3_nt: TGTGCCAGCGGACAGGGAGCGGGAGATACGCAGTATTTT
cdr3_aa: CASGQGAGDTQYF
clone_size: -
j_call: TRBJ2-3
v_call: TRBV18
d_call: TRBD1

cdr3_nt: TGTGCCAGCAGCCTTCGAGATACGCAGTATTTT
cdr3_aa: CASSLRDTQYF
clone_size: -
j_call: TRBJ2-3
v_call: TRBV3-1/TRBV3-2
d_call: -

cdr3_nt: TGTGCCAGCTCGCGGGACGGAATTAATTCACCCCTCCACTTT
cdr3_aa: CASSRDGINSPLHF
clone_size: -
j_call: TRBJ1-6
v_call: TRBV18
d_call: -

cdr3_nt: TGTGCCAGCAGCCCGACAGGGGCTAATGAAAAACTGTTTTTT
cdr3_aa: CASSPTGANEKLFF
clone_size: -
j_call: TRBJ1-4
v_call: TRBV11-2
d_call: TRBD1

cdr3_nt: TGTGCCAGTAGTGCCCTGGGGACAGGGGAAAAACTGTTTTTT
cdr3_aa: CASSALGTGEKLFF
clone_size: -
j_call: TRBJ1-4
v_call: TRBV19
d_call: TRBD1

cdr3_nt: TGTGCCAGCAGCCCTTCTGGGACAGTGGCTGGCTACACCTTC
cdr3_aa: CASSPSGTVAGYTF
clone_size: -
j_call: TRBJ1-2
v_call: TRBV3-1/TRBV3-2
d_call: TRBD1

cdr3_nt: TGTGCCAGTGGTAGGGACAGGGTTCAGCCCCAGCATTTT
cdr3_aa: CASGRDRVQPQHF
clone_size: -
j_call: TRBJ1-5
v_call: TRBV19
d_call: TRBD1

cdr3_nt: TGTGCCAGCACCGAAACGAACAGGGCCGCTCAGCCCCAGCATTTT
cdr3_aa: CASTETNRAAQPQHF
clone_size: few
j_call: TRBJ1-5
v_call: TRBV2
d_call: -

cdr3_nt: TGTGCCAGCACCGGGGGGGACACCGGGGAGCTGTTTTTT
cdr3_aa: CASTGGDTGELFF
clone_size: many
j_call: TRBJ2-2
v_call: TRBV6-4
d_call: TRBD2

cdr3_nt: TGTGCCAGTTGGGACAGGAACACTGAAGCTTTCTTT
cdr3_aa: CASWDRNTEAFF
clone_size: -
j_call: TRBJ1-1
v_call: TRBV6-5
d_call: TRBD1

cdr3_nt: TGCGCCAGCAGCGTATGGGAGAGGGATGAGCAGTTCTTC
cdr3_aa: CASSVWERDEQFF
clone_size: -
j_call: TRBJ2-1
v_call: TRBV5-1
d_call: -

cdr3_nt: TGTGCCAGCAGCGACTTTCGGACAGGGGTGTATGGCTACACCTTC
cdr3_aa: CASSDFRTGVYGYTF
clone_size: -
j_call: TRBJ1-2
v_call: TRBV27
d_call: TRBD1

cdr3_nt: TGTGCCACCTCGACAGACCACCCAAAAGAGACCCAGTACTTC
cdr3_aa: CATSTDHPKETQYF
clone_size: -
j_call: TRBJ2-5
v_call: TRBV10-3
d_call: -

cdr3_nt: TGTGCCAGCAGTTTAGCAGGACAGGGAGAGACCCAGTACTTC
cdr3_aa: CASSLAGQGETQYF
clone_size: -
j_call: TRBJ2-5
v_call: TRBV28
d_call: TRBD1

cdr3_nt: TGTGCCAGCAGTGAAGGACTTAGGCAGTTCTTC
cdr3_aa: CASSEGLRQFF
clone_size: few
j_call: TRBJ2-1
v_call: TRBV25-1
d_call: -

cdr3_nt: TGTGCCAGTAGGGAAGGACAGGGGTGGACTGAAGCTTTCTTT
cdr3_aa: CASREGQGWTEAFF
clone_size: -
j_call: TRBJ1-1
v_call: TRBV19
d_call: TRBD1

cdr3_nt: TGCAGCGTTGACTTGGGGGAGGGCTATGGCTACACCTTC
cdr3_aa: CSVDLGEGYGYTF
clone_size: -
j_call: TRBJ1-2
v_call: TRBV29-1
d_call: -

cdr3_nt: TGTGCCAGTAGTATAGGGGCTAGCGGGCCATCCACGGAGACCCAGTACTTC
cdr3_aa: CASSIGASGPSTETQYF
clone_size: once
j_call: TRBJ2-5
v_call: TRBV19
d_call: TRBD2

cdr3_nt: TGTGCCAGCTCATCCGGACTAGCGGGAGCCGGGGATACGCAGTATTTT
cdr3_aa: CASSSGLAGAGDTQYF
clone_size: -
j_call: TRBJ2-3
v_call: TRBV18
d_call: TRBD2

cdr3_nt: TGTGCCAGCAGTTACGACAGGGCGATGGGAAACACCATATATTTT
cdr3_aa: CASSYDRAMGNTIYF
clone_size: -
j_call: TRBJ1-3
v_call: TRBV6-5
d_call: TRBD1

cdr3_nt: TGTGCCAGCACCCCAAGGGGCAGGGCTCCTGGCTACACCTTC
cdr3_aa: CASTPRGRAPGYTF
clone_size: -
j_call: TRBJ1-2
v_call: TRBV6-5
d_call: -

cdr3_nt: TGTGCCAGCAGCGTAGGGGGGGGGCAGCCCCAGCATTTT
cdr3_aa: CASSVGGGQPQHF
clone_size: -
j_call: TRBJ1-5
v_call: TRBV9
d_call: -

cdr3_nt: TGTGCCAGCAGCCCCGGGACAGTAGGCAATCAGCCCCAGCATTTT
cdr3_aa: CASSPGTVGNQPQHF
clone_size: -
j_call: TRBJ1-5
v_call: TRBV11-2
d_call: TRBD1